The clone carrying this T cell receptor beta chain was observed a handful of times. Its antigen is still unknown. PCR primers comprised 60 Vbeta and 13 Jbeta primers. Measured with immunoSEQ multiplex PCR; TCRdb has only the in-frame clones, and not every one. The data show over 90,000 clones, 64% seen once. Deletions cut 6 bases from V and 3 bases from J, with 8 bases between. Germline lookup yields CDR1 DFQATT and CDR2 SNEGSKA (reference sequence). This CDR3 has 11 residues. This specimen comes from a study of cytomegalovirus exposure and HLA in healthy donors. Broader study findings: Per published accounts, TCR beta sequences correctly predicted the HLA-A and HLA-B alleles of most subjects.

The material sequenced was PBMCs. This chain links TRBV20-1 with TRBJ2-5; D may be TRBD2 (5 bases). The receptor was derived from a man aged 60-69 years in good health and CMV-seronegative. The DNA for the CDR3 is TGCAGTGCCGGACTCAAAGAGACCCAGTACTTC. This translates into CSAGLKETQYF.